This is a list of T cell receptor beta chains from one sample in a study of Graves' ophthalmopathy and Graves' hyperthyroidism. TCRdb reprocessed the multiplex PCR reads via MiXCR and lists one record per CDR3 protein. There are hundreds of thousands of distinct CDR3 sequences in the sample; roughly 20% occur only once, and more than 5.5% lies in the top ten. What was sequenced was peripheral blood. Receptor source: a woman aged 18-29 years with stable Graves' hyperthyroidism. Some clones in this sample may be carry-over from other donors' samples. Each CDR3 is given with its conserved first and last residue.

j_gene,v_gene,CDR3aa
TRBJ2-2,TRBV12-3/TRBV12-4,CASSLDRASTGELFF
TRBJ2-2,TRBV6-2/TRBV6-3,CASSWGEHTGELFF
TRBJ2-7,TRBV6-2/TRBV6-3,CASSYGLAGYEQYF
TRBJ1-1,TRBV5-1,CASRPPLRGQRYTEAFF
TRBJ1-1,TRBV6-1,CAISSGADTEAFF
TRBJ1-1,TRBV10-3,CAIRHTPRARTEAFF
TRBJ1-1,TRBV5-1,CASRRDENTEAFF
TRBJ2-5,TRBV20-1,CSARVKAGAQETQYF
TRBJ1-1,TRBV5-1,CASSLGAGGTKAFF
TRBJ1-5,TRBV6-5,CASSSVEGHPSNQPQHF
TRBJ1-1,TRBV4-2,CASTLSFVGGQAFF
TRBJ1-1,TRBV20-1,CSAFSGTLNTEAFF
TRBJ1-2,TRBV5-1,CASSAGTGPYGYTF
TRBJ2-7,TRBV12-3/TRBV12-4,CASSPLGTSTYEQYF
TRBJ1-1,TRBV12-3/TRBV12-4,CASSFGQLNTEAFF
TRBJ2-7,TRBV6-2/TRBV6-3,CASSLGQAISYEQYF
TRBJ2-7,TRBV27,CASSLSSRADEQYF
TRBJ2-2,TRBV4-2,CASSHLSGTGDNTGELFF